The entry below gives a single T cell receptor (beta chain) sequence along with its context. This clone's antigen is unknown. Base qualities are missing; no much larger clone stands one base away. This sample is part of a study of CD8 T cells in Susac syndrome (dated by TCRdb to the late 2010s). Some background on the complete study: The study used repertoire sequencing to test whether antigen drove CD8+ T cell activation and differentiation in Susac syndrome.

Results and caveats for the whole study, not just this receptor: The TCR sequencing and HLA analysis was acknowledged to have included a relatively small number of individuals.

Peripheral blood CD8+ and CD4+ T cells from healthy donors, Susac syndrome patients and multiple sclerosis patients were profiled using high-throughput TCR beta sequencing. Healthy donors were included as age- and sex-matched controls. Bulk CD8+ and CD4+ T cells were purified by magnetic negative isolation, while CD8+ TEMRA cells were enriched using FACS. Blood was collected in EDTA tubes and processed within 24 hours, with PBMCs isolated through density gradient centrifugation. PBMCs destined for TCR sequencing were cryopreserved in liquid nitrogen and later thawed in a 37 °C water bath. A purity of at least 90% was achieved for sorted or isolated CD4+, CD8+ and CD8+ TEMRA cells. RNA was extracted using the RNeasy kit, and roughly 0.5 to 1 microgram was reverse transcribed with random hexamers. TCR beta CDR3 regions were amplified with the immunoSEQ multiplex PCR assay covering 54 Vbeta and 13 Jbeta segments. PCR amplification bias was corrected using a synthetic template baseline for primer optimization and computational correction. The authors' analysis ran thus. Reads were annotated to V, D and J genes according to IMGT and were analyzed with immunoSEQ Analyzer, with only productive sequences retained. Clonality was calculated as one minus the Shannon entropy normalized by log2 of the number of productive unique sequences. For each patient and control, public and private clones were evaluated among the 100 most prevalent clones. Susac-specific clones were defined as absent from healthy and MS cohorts, roughly 1,100 published viral clones and other ImmuneACCESS disease sequences. TCRdb trimmed the raw reads at Q25, called clones with MiXCR and kept productive beta chains. CDR3 protein duplicates are merged, each entry listing the most common genes and DNA. These V and J calls derive from TCRdb rather than the authors' analysis. The sample profile shows 100,000 to 150,000 distinct CDR3 sequences; around 95% of them were found once. Over 0.065% of the sample lies in the top ten.

V is pared back by 1 base and J by 6 bases, with 9 bases lying between the germline termini. Including the terminal cysteine and phenylalanine, the CDR3 comprises 13 residues. The CDR3 DNA has 39 bases and is translated from base 1. The V gene is TRBV23-1 and the J gene is TRBJ1-2, with the D gene not confidently named. TRBV23-1 is annotated as an ORF whose role is uncertain. Input material: CD4+ T cells from PBMCs. The sequence was collected from a human donor in good health. The CDR3 amino acid sequence is: CASSQCTLNGYTF. The DNA sequence is as follows: TGCGCCAGCAGTCAATGCACGTTGAATGGCTACACCTTC.